The next 19 T cell receptor beta chains were all read from a single sample in a study of blood T cell repertoires in COVID-19 (dated by TCRdb to the early 2020s). Libraries were built with the immunoSEQ multiplex PCR assay. Not all clones reach the TCRdb copy of this immuneACCESS table, which keeps in-frame sequences only. Checked studies attribute under half of the gap to unresolved V genes and leave the rest unexplained. For this sample there are about 14,000 clones; roughly 90% appear just once. In total, the top ten clones hold 51% of the sample. Sequencing was done on a sample of peripheral blood. The receptors derive from an elderly man with acute or convalescent COVID-19.

The rearrangement links TRBV6-2 or TRBV6-3 to TRBJ2-1; D possibly corresponds to TRBD2 (5 bases). The V end was cut by 4 bases, the J end by 7 bases, with 8 bases between. This CDR3 has 12 amino acids. CDR1 is MNHEY and CDR2 is SVGEGT in the germline V gene. The CDR3 DNA reads TGTGCCAGCAGTTTTAGGAGGAATGAGCAGTTCTTC. This codes for CASSFRRNEQFF.

The chain carries TRBV5-4 and TRBJ2-7; D is uncertain. The CDR3 runs 14 residues. Germline CDR1 is SGHNT and CDR2 is YYREEE (reference sequence). Trimming cost V 4 bases and J 0 bases, with 11 bases left between them. DNA of the CDR3: TGTGCCAGCAGCAAACCCCACGGCTCCTACGAGCAGTACTTC. It encodes CASSKPHGSYEQYF.

The chain employs TRBV4-1 and TRBJ2-2; 7 bases line up with TRBD1. The CDR3 consists of 17 residues. V shed 7 bases, J shed 5 bases, and the junction held 16 bases outside the gene matches. Per germline, CDR1 MGHRA and CDR2 YSYEKL. CDR3 region: CASNYSPRRGSTGELFF. For the CDR3, the DNA is TGCGCCAGCAATTACAGCCCCCGCAGGGGGTCAACCGGGGAGCTGTTTTTT.

The chain employs TRBV11-1 and TRBJ2-7; 7 bases fit TRBD2. V lost 5 bases, J lost 3 bases, and 7 bases stayed unmatched. Germline V gives CDR1 SGHAT, CDR2 FQDESV (reference sequence). The CDR3 spans 14 residues. The CDR3 sequence: CASSPWGGFYEQYF. CDR3 bases: TGTGCCAGCAGCCCGTGGGGGGGGTTCTACGAGCAGTACTTC.

The V and J genes are TRBV6-6 and TRBJ1-2; the match to TRBD1 covers 7 bases. The junction had 3 bases not matched to a gene; V was cut back by 6 bases and J by 2 bases. There are 13 residues in the CDR3. Per germline, CDR1 MNHNY and CDR2 SVGAGI (reference sequence). CDR3 nucleotide sequence: TGTGCCAGCAGCCTACAGGGGAACTATGGCTACACCTTC. This sequence encodes CASSLQGNYGYTF.

The chain combines TRBV30 with TRBJ1-2, with 11 bases matching TRBD1. Germline CDR1 is GTSNPN and CDR2 is SVGIG (reference sequence). The trim removed 1 base at V and 7 bases at J, leaving 5 bases unmatched. This CDR3 contains 14 residues. CDR3 nucleotide sequence: TGTGCCTGGAGTGCCTGGGACAGGGGGTCTGGCTACACCTTC. Translated, it gives CAWSAWDRGSGYTF.

The table lists this clone with a count of one. This chain joins TRBV30 and TRBJ2-1, with TRBD2 matching over 10 bases. V lost 0 bases, J lost 9 bases, and 8 bases stayed unmatched. CDR1 GTSNPN and CDR2 SVGIG come from the germline V gene (reference sequence). The CDR3 sequence is 15 residues long. CDR3 in amino acids: CAWSVAFRLAGEQFF. CDR3 nucleotides: TGTGCCTGGAGTGTAGCCTTTCGACTAGCGGGTGAGCAGTTCTTC.

The gene calls are TRBV7-2 and TRBJ1-2; 9 positions agree with TRBD1. Germline CDR1 SGHTA, CDR2 FQGNSA. This CDR3 region has 16 residues. With 5 bases clipped from V and 5 bases from J, the junction kept 12 bases outside the gene matches. The CDR3 sequence: CASSRSQGAGRYGYTF. The CDR3 nucleotides read TGTGCCAGCAGCCGTTCACAGGGGGCTGGGAGGTATGGCTACACCTTC.

This clone occurred a few times. V usage is TRBV5-1 and J usage is TRBJ1-4, with 9 positions matching TRBD1. This CDR3 has 18 residues. The J segment lost 0 bases and the V segment lost 4 bases, leaving 10 bases of the junction unmatched. Germline CDR1 reads SGHRS; CDR2 reads YFSETQ. CDR3 in DNA: TGCGCCAGCAGCATAAGGACAGGGGCCACTGCAACTAATGAAAAACTGTTTTTT. Its protein product is CASSIRTGATATNEKLFF.

The chain has TRBV4-2 and TRBJ1-2; no reliable D call. Germline values: CDR1 LGHNA, CDR2 YNFKEQ. The length of the CDR3 is 12 residues. The V end lost 4 bases, the J end lost 7 bases, and 10 bases lay between the germline ends. CDR3 sequence reads: CASSRSERGYTF. In DNA, the CDR3 is TGTGCCAGCAGCCGGAGCGAACGTGGCTACACCTTC.

CDR3 bases: TGCGCCAGCAGCTTCGGAGCAGGGGCAGATACGCAGTATTTT. Translation: CASSFGAGADTQYF. J is TRBJ2-3 and V is TRBV5-1; D is possibly TRBD1 (6 bases). V lost 2 bases and J lost 4, with 11 bases in between. This CDR3 has 14 amino acids. The V gene's germline CDR1 is SGHRS and CDR2 YFSETQ.

The rearrangement joins TRBV18 to TRBJ2-3; D not certain. The CDR3 runs 15 residues. Trimming shortened V by 2 bases and J by 2 bases, and 11 bases separated the two germline ends. From germline, CDR1 is KGHSH and CDR2 LQKENI. CDR3 in amino acids: CASSPGPTDTDTQYF. The CDR3 DNA reads TGTGCCAGCTCACCAGGGCCCACGGACACAGATACGCAGTATTTT.

This clone occurred once. V and J are TRBV7-3 and TRBJ1-2; TRBD1 aligns across 7 bases. CDR3 length equals 13 residues. J gave up 7 bases and V 5 bases, and 7 bases lay outside the gene matches. The germline gives CDR1 SGHTA, CDR2 FQGTGA. The CDR3 DNA follows: TGTGCCAGCAGCCGAGACAGGGACGGTGGCTACACCTTC. The encoded protein is CASSRDRDGGYTF.

The genes are TRBV12-5 and TRBJ2-1; the D gene is possibly TRBD2 (6 bases). The ends were cut back, 4 bases at V and 4 bases at J, with 17 bases in the middle. Looked up from germline, CDR1 is LGHNT and CDR2 is FRNRAP. CDR3 length: 16 residues. In nucleotides, the CDR3 is TGTGCTAGTGGTTCTGCCCAGAGGGGAGGATACAATGAGCAGTTCTTC. It codes for CASGSAQRGGYNEQFF. The whole variable domain, filled in from reference TRBV12-5 and TRBJ2-1, reads DARVTQTPRHKVTEMGQEVTMRCQPILGHNTVFWYRQTMMQGLELLAYFRNRAPLDDSGMPKDRFSAEMPDATLATLKIQPSEPRDSAVYFCASGSAQRGGYNEQFFGPGTRLTVL.

This chain connects TRBV5-1 to TRBJ2-7; 10 nucleotides match TRBD2. This CDR3 is 14 amino acids long. Germline trimming cut 1 base from V and 3 bases from J; bases unmatched to any gene: 1. Germline V gene lookup returns CDR1 SGHRS and CDR2 YFSETQ. The CDR3 region is CASSLTSGVYEQYF. The DNA of the CDR3 is TGCGCCAGCAGCTTGACTAGCGGGGTCTACGAGCAGTACTTC.

The chain recombines TRBV7-9 with TRBJ1-1, with 8 bases identical to TRBD1. V gave up 6 bases and J gave up 4 bases; unmatched junction bases: 7. The CDR3 contains 14 residues. Germline V gene sequence: CDR1 SEHNR, CDR2 FQNEAQ (reference sequence). The CDR3: CASRPDRVPTEAFF. In DNA form, the CDR3 reads TGTGCCAGCAGACCGGACAGGGTCCCCACTGAAGCTTTCTTT.

The CDR3 bases are TGCGCCAGCAGCTTGGAGCAGGTCCTCTATGAAGGCTACACCTTC. Its protein product is CASSLEQVLYEGYTF. The chain combines TRBV5-1 with TRBJ1-2; D is uncertain. CDR1 and CDR2 from the germline V gene are SGHRS and YFSETQ. The CDR3 has 15 amino acids. Deletions cut 0 bases from V and 8 bases from J, with 17 bases between.

V is TRBV6-5 and J is TRBJ2-1, with D possibly being TRBD2 (6 bases). Germline values: CDR1 MNHEY, CDR2 SVGAGI. Deletions cut 2 bases from V and 8 bases from J, with 19 bases between. The CDR3 has 16 amino acids. The CDR3 DNA is TGTGCCAGCAGTTACCCGCCGACTAGTGGGGTCCATGAGCAGTTCTTC. Translation: CASSYPPTSGVHEQFF.

This chain joins TRBV3-1 (or the pseudogene TRBV3-2) and TRBJ1-1; tentatively, D is TRBD1 (5 bases). V was cut by 1 base and J by 8 bases, with 11 bases left in between. This CDR3 has 13 residues. Germline V lookup: CDR1 LGHDT, CDR2 YNNKEL (reference sequence). The CDR3 region is CASSQVQAGEAFF. In DNA form, the CDR3 reads TGTGCCAGCAGCCAAGTACAGGCTGGCGAAGCTTTCTTT.